The T cell receptor (beta chain) described here comes from a study of OX40 agonist ivuxolimab in advanced cancers. Overall study: Every patient in dose escalation had hepatocellular carcinoma, melanoma, renal cell or head and neck cancer. In three patients, partial responses were observed, one with hepatocellular carcinoma and two with cutaneous melanoma.

In the case of this clone: Its antigen is not identified.

Data came from immunoSEQ multiplex PCR; TCRdb stores just in-frame clones and leaves some out. Here the sample spans some 61,000 clones, 70% to 90% being singletons. J gave up 0 bases and V 7 bases, and 3 bases lay outside the gene matches. The germline gives CDR1 SNHLY, CDR2 FYNNEI. CDR3 length equals 14 residues. The study, taken as a whole, reports: At 0.1 to 3.0 mg/kg, CD4+ and CD8+ blood T cells expanded clonally by week 6.

Source: CD4+ or CD8+ T cells sorted from blood, taken in a trial of the OX40 agonist ivuxolimab. This receptor was obtained from an adult with an advanced solid tumor such as melanoma, head and neck, liver or kidney cancer. V is TRBV2 and J is TRBJ2-1; 7 bases agree with TRBD1. CDR3 bases: TGTGCCAGCAAGGGGGCTAGCTCCTACAATGAGCAGTTCTTC. This translates into CASKGASSYNEQFF. Full variable domain (remainder filled in from reference TRBV2 and TRBJ2-1): EPEVTQTPSHQVTQMGQEVILRCVPISNHLYFYWYRQILGQKVEFLVSFYNNEISEKSEIFDDQFSVERPDGSNFTLKIRSTKLEDSAMYFCASKGASSYNEQFFGPGTRLTVL.